This T cell receptor (beta chain) was obtained from a study of blood T cell repertoires in COVID-19. Study in general: T cells, B-cell-depleted T cells, or PBMCs provided the cDNA or gDNA that served as material.

The CDR3 runs 14 residues. CDR1 and CDR2 (germline): MNHEY, SVGAGI. J was trimmed by 5 bases and V by 4 bases; bases with no gene match: 6. This table comes from immunoSEQ multiplex PCR, and its TCRdb copy is limited to in-frame clones, with some not included. The table records some 220,000 clones, more than 70% of them present only once. The sample comprised peripheral blood. The V and J genes are TRBV6-5 and TRBJ2-3; 7 bases fit TRBD2. This clonotype was obtained from a human donor in a cohort sampled during active COVID-19. In DNA, the CDR3 is TGTGCCAGCAGTTTCCGGTCGGGAGGAGATACGCAGTATTTT. Its protein product is CASSFRSGGDTQYF.